The sequence of this TCR beta chain was determined in a study of CD8 T cells in ankylosing spondylitis. Points from the study as a whole: The study looked at matched synovial fluid samples from ankylosing spondylitis patients. Disease-linked clones were reported to be significantly enriched there.

Germline values: CDR1 SGHRS, CDR2 YFSETQ. The CDR3 is 15 residues long. V was trimmed by 9 bases and J by 2 bases, leaving 19 bases between them. For TCR beta, libraries came from quantitative 5'-RACE with molecular barcodes. MiXCR, run by TCRdb on the 5' RACE reads, gives a single entry per CDR3 protein. The table shows 200,000 to 300,000 distinct CDR3 sequences, with approximately 10% occurring only once. The sample holds many counts of this clonotype. Its target is not known. The TCR comes from a male donor with ankylosing spondylitis or in good health (not recorded which). The chain recombines TRBV5-1 with TRBJ2-3; perhaps TRBD2 as D (5 bases). Sequencing used blood, either unsorted or a sorted T cell fraction (not recorded which). CDR3 sequence reads: CANVGGLATTDTQYF. The CDR3 bases are TGCGCCAACGTAGGAGGCCTAGCAACCACAGATACGCAGTATTTT.